This T cell receptor (beta chain) appears in the sequencing data of a study of blood T cell repertoires in COVID-19. CDR1 LGHDT and CDR2 YNNKEL come from the germline V gene (reference sequence). The length of the CDR3 is 16 residues. Trimming removed 1 base from V and 5 bases from J, with 14 bases in between. Authors' methods: Amplification from reference gene primers served as the basis for estimated nucleated cell counts. Sequencing was performed with immunoSEQ multiplex PCR; in TCRdb, only in-frame clones are kept and a portion is missing. V and J calls and clone size are given by that table; D and trimming were obtained from the DNA. The data contain some 85,000 clones, around 89% of them seen just once; the ten biggest clones take up 8% to 10%.

The chain combines TRBV3-1 (or the pseudogene TRBV3-2) with TRBJ2-2; D is possibly TRBD1 (6 bases). Source material: peripheral blood. This receptor was obtained from a middle-aged man with acute or convalescent COVID-19. The CDR3 region is CASSQATGPTTGELFF. The CDR3, as DNA: TGTGCCAGCAGCCAAGCTACAGGGCCTACAACCGGGGAGCTGTTTTTT.